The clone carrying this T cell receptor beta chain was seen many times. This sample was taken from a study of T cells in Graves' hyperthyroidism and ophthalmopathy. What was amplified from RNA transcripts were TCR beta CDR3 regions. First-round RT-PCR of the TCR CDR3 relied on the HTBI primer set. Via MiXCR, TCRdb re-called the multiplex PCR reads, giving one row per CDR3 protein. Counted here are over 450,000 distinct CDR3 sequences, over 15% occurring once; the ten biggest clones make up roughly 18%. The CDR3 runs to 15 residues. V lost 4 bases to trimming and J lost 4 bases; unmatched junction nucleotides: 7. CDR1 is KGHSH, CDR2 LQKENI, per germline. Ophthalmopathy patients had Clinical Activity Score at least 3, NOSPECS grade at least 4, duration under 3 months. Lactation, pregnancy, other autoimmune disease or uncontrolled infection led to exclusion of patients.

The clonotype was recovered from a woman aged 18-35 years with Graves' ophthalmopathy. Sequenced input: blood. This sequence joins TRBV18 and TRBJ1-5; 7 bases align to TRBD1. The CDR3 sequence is CASSLGTVQNQPQHF. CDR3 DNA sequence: TGTGCCAGCTCACTAGGGACAGTACAGAATCAGCCCCAGCATTTT.